What follows are 26 T cell receptor beta chains derived from one specimen sequenced in a study of PD-L1 blockade in urothelial cancer (dated by TCRdb to about 2017). Library generation was performed with the immunoSEQ multiplex PCR assay. TCRdb's version of the immuneACCESS table is confined to in-frame rearrangements and falls short of the full clone set. An unresolved V gene accounts for under half of the shortfall where checked; the remainder is of unknown origin. For this sample the table gives fewer than 50,000 clones, of which about 81% were detected only once. More than 3% of the sample is taken by the ten largest. The time point label of this sample denotes: pretreatment peripheral blood. The sequences come from PBMCs, collected around atezolizumab (anti-PD-L1) treatment. These TCRs come from a man in his 70s with urothelial cancer.

The chain links TRBV18 to TRBJ2-7; D uncertain. Per the germline V gene, CDR1 is KGHSH and CDR2 is LQKENI. CDR3 length: 13 amino acids. V gave up 2 bases and J gave up 7 bases, with 12 bases separating them. CDR3 in DNA: TGTGCCAGCTCACCAGGGCCTCTTCGGGAGCAGTACTTC. Its translation is CASSPGPLREQYF.

This chain links TRBV19 with TRBJ1-2; 8 bases fit TRBD1. Trimming removed 4 bases from V and 7 bases from J; junction bases left unmatched: 8. Germline V gene data show CDR1 as LNHDA and CDR2 as SQIVND (reference sequence). The CDR3 consists of 14 residues. The CDR3 loop is CASSTRGRKSGYTF. CDR3 DNA: TGTGCCAGTAGTACCAGGGGGCGCAAGAGTGGCTACACCTTC. The full variable domain, completed using reference TRBV19 and TRBJ1-2, is DGGITQSPKYLFRKEGQNVTLSCEQNLNHDAMYWYRQDPGQGLRLIYYSQIVNDFQKGDIAEGYSVSREKKESFPLTVTSAQKNPTAFYLCASSTRGRKSGYTFGSGTRLTVV.

The rearrangement uses TRBV7-9 and TRBJ2-3, with TRBD1 matching 8 bases. Per germline, CDR1 SEHNR and CDR2 FQNEAQ (reference sequence). This CDR3 is built from 12 residues. J gave up 13 bases and V 5 bases, and 8 bases lay outside the gene matches. The CDR3 protein is CASSTPSGQEYF. In DNA, the CDR3 is TGTGCCAGCAGCACCCCGTCGGGACAGGAGTATTTT.

The gene calls are TRBV27 and TRBJ1-1, with 10 bases identical to TRBD1. The CDR3 is 16 amino acids. V was clipped by 5 bases and J by 3 bases; unmatched bases: 9. The germline V gene encodes CDR1 MNHEY and CDR2 SMNVEV (reference sequence). The DNA of the CDR3 is TGTGCCAGCAGTCCCCGGGACAGGGGTTTGCACACTGAAGCTTTCTTT. Translated, it gives CASSPRDRGLHTEAFF.

The CDR3 bases are TGTGCCAGCAGCGTTGCTAGCGGGAACTACGAGCAGTACTTC. It translates to CASSVASGNYEQYF. The chain recombines TRBV9 with TRBJ2-7; TRBD2 aligns across 9 bases. The length of the CDR3 is 14 residues. Germline lookup yields CDR1 SGDLS and CDR2 YYNGEE. After removal of 2 bases from V and 3 bases from J, the junction contained 3 bases not matched to a gene.

The V and J genes are TRBV6-1 and TRBJ2-5, with TRBD1 matching over 7 bases. CDR1 is MNHNS, CDR2 SASEGT, per germline. The V gene end was trimmed by 1 base and the J gene end by 5 bases; junction bases not matched to a gene: 7. This CDR3 spans 15 amino acids. The chain's CDR3 is CASSEVPGGRETQYF. DNA of the CDR3: TGTGCCAGCAGTGAAGTTCCAGGGGGAAGGGAGACCCAGTACTTC.

The rearrangement uses TRBV4-1 and TRBJ1-3; no clear D. With 3 bases removed from V and 0 bases from J, the gap between germline ends came to 12 bases. Germline CDR1 is MGHRA and CDR2 is YSYEKL. This CDR3 region has 16 residues. CDR3 region: CASSHLLSYSGNTIYF. CDR3 DNA sequence: TGCGCCAGCAGCCATTTATTAAGCTACTCTGGAAACACCATATATTTT.

The chain couples TRBV4-1 to TRBJ1-1; TRBD1 matches at 10 bases. The CDR3 is 14 amino acids. Unmatched junction bases numbered 5, after V lost 3 bases and J lost 7 bases. CDR1 is MGHRA and CDR2 is YSYEKL in the germline V gene. CDR3 residues: CASSHGTGAVEAFF. CDR3 nucleotide sequence: TGCGCCAGCAGCCACGGGACAGGGGCCGTTGAAGCTTTCTTT.

This rearrangement joins TRBV19 to TRBJ2-1; 8 bases align to TRBD2. Germline values: CDR1 LNHDA, CDR2 SQIVND (reference sequence). There are 15 residues in the CDR3. Trimming took 1 base from V and 3 from J; bases not matched to a gene: 2. The CDR3, as DNA: TGTGCCAGTAGTATAGTAGCGGGAAGCTACAATGAGCAGTTCTTC. Translation gives CASSIVAGSYNEQFF.

CDR3 nucleotides: TGTGCCAGAAGCTTGGGCGGTTCAGTGGATGATGGCTACACCTTC. Translation: CARSLGGSVDDGYTF. The rearrangement links TRBV5-3 to TRBJ1-2; D not resolved. Being an ORF, TRBV5-3 has a function that is uncertain. Trimming shortened V by 0 bases and J by 6 bases, and 15 bases separated the two germline ends. The CDR3 covers 15 residues.

This clone was recorded once. The V call is TRBV5-6, the J call TRBJ1-2; 10 bases match TRBD1. The ends lost 4 bases at V and 7 bases at J; junction bases unmatched: 7. The length of the CDR3 is 14 residues. Germline loops: CDR1 SGHDT, CDR2 YYEEEE. The CDR3 loop is CASSLTGGSVGYTF. CDR3 bases: TGTGCCAGCAGCCTGACAGGGGGCTCGGTTGGCTACACCTTC.

The chain uses TRBV5-1 and TRBJ2-1, with a possible D match to TRBD1 (5 bases). The length of the CDR3 is 15 residues. The V end lost 0 bases, the J end lost 6 bases, and 13 bases lay between the germline ends. Germline values: CDR1 SGHRS, CDR2 YFSETQ. The CDR3 is CASSLEGSGSNEQFF. CDR3 nucleotides: TGCGCCAGCAGCTTGGAGGGGTCGGGTTCCAATGAGCAGTTCTTC.

The chain links TRBV5-4 to TRBJ1-2; D possibly corresponds to TRBD1 (5 bases). The germline V and J ends were trimmed by 2 bases and 0 bases, with 11 bases remaining between them. Germline-derived CDR1 and CDR2 are SGHNT and YYREEE (reference sequence). CDR3 length equals 15 residues. The DNA for the CDR3 is TGTGCCAGCAGCTTTGGGGCTATGACTAACTATGGCTACACCTTC. It encodes CASSFGAMTNYGYTF.

This clone was found once. The V gene is TRBV5-1, the J gene TRBJ1-4; 7 bases map to TRBD1. Germline values: CDR1 SGHRS, CDR2 YFSETQ. This CDR3 contains 14 residues. V lost 4 bases and J lost 8; bases outside the gene matches: 8. CDR3 protein: CASSPRTGREKLFF. CDR3 bases: TGCGCCAGCAGCCCCCGGACAGGAAGGGAAAAACTGTTTTTT. The entire variable domain, with the rest obtained from reference TRBV5-1 and TRBJ1-4, is as follows: KAGVTQTPRYLIKTRGQQVTLSCSPISGHRSVSWYQQTPGQGLQFLFEYFSETQRNKGNFPGRFSGRQFSNSRSEMNVSTLELGDSALYLCASSPRTGREKLFFGSGTQLSVL.

J is TRBJ2-2 and V is TRBV19, with 9 positions matching TRBD1. The CDR3 runs 14 residues. Germline CDR1 and CDR2: LNHDA and SQIVND (reference sequence). V gave up 8 bases and J gave up 2 bases; unmatched junction bases: 3. The CDR3 nucleotides are TGTGCCAGTTGGGACAGGGAAAACACCGGGGAGCTGTTTTTT. Amino acid sequence: CASWDRENTGELFF.

The chain couples TRBV5-1 to TRBJ2-7; maybe TRBD1 (6 bases). The V gene lost 2 bases and the J gene lost 3 bases, with 12 bases spanning the gap. The CDR3 sequence is 14 residues long. Germline CDR1 and CDR2: SGHRS and YFSETQ. CDR3 nucleotides: TGCGCCAGCAGCTTCCGACAGGAAGGCTACGAGCAGTACTTC. It encodes CASSFRQEGYEQYF.

The CDR3 coding sequence is TGTGCCAGCAGCCAAGGGGGCGCCGATCGCGAGCAGTACTTC. Translated: CASSQGGADREQYF. The chain uses TRBV4-2 and TRBJ2-7, with D tentatively TRBD1 (5 bases). The CDR3 runs to 14 residues. Per germline, CDR1 LGHNA and CDR2 YNFKEQ. Between the trimmed V and J ends, which lost 1 base and 6 bases, there was a span of 13 bases.

This CDR3 is CASSDSGGNQPQHF. The CDR3 DNA follows: TGTGCCAGCAGTGATTCCGGGGGCAATCAGCCCCAGCATTTT. The rearrangement links TRBV2 to TRBJ1-5; D ambiguous. V was cut by 3 bases and J by 2 bases, with 8 bases left in between. Germline-derived CDR1 and CDR2 are SNHLY and FYNNEI. The CDR3 consists of 14 residues.

The chain carries TRBV29-1 and TRBJ2-1; 9 bases map to TRBD2. The CDR3 is 17 amino acids. V was clipped by 4 bases and J by 0 bases; unmatched bases: 10. Looked up from germline, CDR1 is SQVTM and CDR2 is ANQGSEA. The CDR3 region has the DNA TGCAGCGTTGCGGTGGCTAGCGGGGTTAACTCCTACAATGAGCAGTTCTTC. This sequence encodes CSVAVASGVNSYNEQFF.

The chain combines TRBV28 with TRBJ1-5; D remains ambiguous. Germline V CDR1 and CDR2: MDHEN, SYDVKM. This CDR3 has 14 residues. Trimming pared 5 bases from V and 11 bases from J, leaving 19 bases between. CDR3 amino acids: CASSTHGVIRAQHF. DNA for the CDR3: TGTGCCAGCAGTACACACGGGGTTATTCGGGCCCAGCATTTT.

The chain uses TRBV5-4 and TRBJ2-1; possibly TRBD1 for D (6 bases). Trimming removed 0 bases at V and 8 bases at J, with 18 bases between. Germline V gene data show CDR1 as SGHNT and CDR2 as YYREEE (reference sequence). This CDR3 region has 16 residues. This CDR3 reads CASSLGSTGSLDEQFF. The CDR3 nucleotides are TGTGCCAGCAGCTTGGGGAGTACAGGGTCCCTCGATGAGCAGTTCTTC.

The chain has TRBV28 and TRBJ1-1, with D possibly TRBD1 on 5 matching bases. There are 12 residues in the CDR3. V was cut by 2 bases and J by 6 bases, with 7 bases left in between. Germline V gene data show CDR1 as MDHEN and CDR2 as SYDVKM. CDR3 nucleotides: TGTGCCAGCAGTTTACGGGGGGCTGAAGCTTTCTTT. This translates into CASSLRGAEAFF.

The genes are TRBV5-6 and TRBJ1-2; D is perhaps TRBD1 (5 bases). This CDR3 is built from 16 residues. The V and J ends lost 0 bases and 0 bases respectively, with 12 bases between them. The germline V gene has CDR1 SGHDT and CDR2 YYEEEE. The DNA of the CDR3 is TGTGCCAGCAGCTTGGACGTAGGACAAACTAACTATGGCTACACCTTC. This encodes CASSLDVGQTNYGYTF.

This clone was seen only a few times. This chain links TRBV4-3 with TRBJ2-1, with TRBD2 identical over 10 bases. There are 18 residues in the CDR3. The V segment lost 1 base and the J segment 0 bases; nucleotides outside the gene matches: 6. The germline V gene has CDR1 LGHNA and CDR2 YSLEER. DNA of the CDR3: TGCGCCAGCAGCCAAGGACTAGCGGGTGCCAGCTCCTACAATGAGCAGTTCTTC. This translates into CASSQGLAGASSYNEQFF.

CDR3 bases: TGTGCCTGGAGTACGTCTAGCGGGGGAGTAACAGATACGCAGTATTTT. Translation gives CAWSTSSGGVTDTQYF. The genes are TRBV30 and TRBJ2-3, with 10 bases matching TRBD2. The CDR3 is 16 residues long. The V segment lost 2 bases and the J segment 3 bases; nucleotides outside the gene matches: 8. Per the germline V gene, CDR1 is GTSNPN and CDR2 is SVGIG (reference sequence).

This chain connects TRBV27 to TRBJ2-2, with D tentatively TRBD1 (5 bases). The CDR3 loop spans 16 amino acids. V gave up 3 bases and J gave up 4 bases, with 15 bases separating them. CDR1 and CDR2 from the germline V gene are MNHEY and SMNVEV (reference sequence). The CDR3 sequence: CASSFSKGPLTGELFF. CDR3 in DNA: TGTGCCAGCAGTTTCTCTAAGGGGCCTCTCACCGGGGAGCTGTTTTTT.